Listed here are 21 T cell receptor beta chains from one sample, sequenced in a study of tumor and adjacent non-tumor tissue in lung cancer. Three rounds of nested PCR, following a modified ARM-PCR protocol, produced the TCRbeta library. TCRdb used MiXCR to reprocess the multiplex PCR reads, holding one entry per CDR3 protein. Of roughly 75,000 distinct CDR3 sequences listed, nearly 70% were seen once; the top ten hold roughly 25%. This sample's RNA came from whole unsorted tissue. This non-tumor lung sample came from over 3 cm beyond the tumor edge. Sequenced input: distant non-tumor lung tissue. The receptors were sampled from a woman between 45 and 60 years old with non-small cell lung cancer.

In this sample, this clonotype turned up a few times. This rearrangement joins TRBV5-8 to TRBJ2-6; no clear D. This CDR3 is built from 15 residues. CDR1 and CDR2 (germline): SGHTS, YDEGEE. V was shortened by 3 bases and J by 2 bases, with 9 bases between the two germline ends. CDR3 DNA: TGTGCCAGCAGCTCTTACAAGGCTGGGGCCAACGTCCTGACTTTC. Amino acid sequence: CASSSYKAGANVLTF.

Notes on this clonotype: At one of its ends the junction is not consistent with the germline gene, which may arise from a read error. The chain is built from TRBV20-1 and TRBJ2-3; a possible D gene is TRBD2 (5 bases). The CDR3 is 15 amino acids. CDR1 and CDR2 (germline): DFQATT, SNEGSKA (reference sequence). The CDR3 coding sequence is TGCAGTGCTAGAGATGCGGCTAGCAGCACGGATACGGAGTATTTT. Translated: CSARDAASSTDTEYF.

The rearrangement links TRBV30 to TRBJ1-5; 8 bases fit TRBD1. Germline assignment: CDR1 GTSNPN and CDR2 SVGIG (reference sequence). With 4 bases clipped from V and 6 bases from J, the junction kept 8 bases outside the gene matches. The CDR3 sequence is 14 residues long. The CDR3 is CAWTTGQGGQPQHF. CDR3 coding DNA: TGTGCCTGGACCACCGGACAGGGAGGTCAGCCCCAGCATTTT.

This clonotype was counted only a few times. A read error may account for a junction end that differs from germline. The CDR3 sequence is CATSRDRGSEKLFF. As DNA, the CDR3 is TGTGCCACCAGCCGGGACAGGGGGAGTGAAAAACTGTTTTTT. The chain recombines TRBV5-4 with TRBJ1-4, with 11 bases identical to TRBD1. Germline V CDR1 and CDR2: SGHNT, YYREEE (reference sequence). The length of the CDR3 is 14 residues.

Of note for this clonotype: A much larger clone sits a single nucleotide away, making a read error possible. V and J are TRBV12-3 or TRBV12-4 and TRBJ2-2, with D perhaps matching TRBD2 (6 bases). The CDR3 loop spans 13 amino acids. Here the CDR3 reads CASSWGGTGKLFF. CDR3 sequence (DNA): TGTGCCAGCAGTTGGGGAGGAACCGGGAAGCTGTTTTTT.

This clonotype was seen a handful of times. The chain employs TRBV28 and TRBJ2-7, with 12 positions matching TRBD1. Germline V gene lookup returns CDR1 MDHEN and CDR2 SYDVKM. The CDR3 has 16 residues. Trimming removed 7 bases from V and 4 bases from J; junction bases left unmatched: 11. The CDR3 DNA follows: TGTGCCAGCACTACGGGTGGGGGACAGGGGGCGTACGAGCAGTACTTC. The encoded protein is CASTTGGGQGAYEQYF.

A remark on this clonotype: A much larger clone differs from this one at a single base, so this may be a read error. The V gene is TRBV14, the J gene TRBJ2-1; tentative D call: TRBD1 (5 bases). The V gene's germline CDR1 is SGHDN and CDR2 FVKESK. This CDR3 comprises 13 residues. The CDR3 sequence: CASSHATGEFRIF. CDR3 in DNA: TGTGCCAGCAGCCACGCTACAGGAGAGTTTCGGATCTTC.

The J gene is TRBJ2-1, the V gene TRBV20-1; the D gene is possibly TRBD2 (6 bases). The length of the CDR3 is 17 residues. V lost 6 bases and J 12 bases, leaving 33 bases between the germline ends. Germline V gene sequence: CDR1 DFQATT, CDR2 SNEGSKA (reference sequence). CDR3 bases: TGCAGTGCCCCCGCCCCTTTGGGTAGCGGAGTCTACAGTGGGCAGTTCTTC. This sequence encodes CSAPAPLGSGVYSGQFF.

V and J are TRBV20-1 and TRBJ2-5; the D is unclear. Germline CDR1 is DFQATT and CDR2 is SNEGSKA (reference sequence). V lost 6 bases to trimming and J lost 1 base, with 15 bases between them. The CDR3 is made up of 14 amino acids. The CDR3 is CSAQYLVFQETQYF. CDR3 bases: TGCAGTGCACAGTACCTAGTGTTCCAAGAGACCCAGTACTTC.

The V gene is TRBV11-2, the J gene TRBJ1-1; tentatively, D is TRBD1 (6 bases). Germline V gene lookup returns CDR1 SGHAT and CDR2 FQNNGV. The V end lost 7 bases, the J end lost 0 bases, and 18 bases lay between the germline ends. The CDR3 sequence is 16 residues long. CDR3 region: CASNFHRQEMNTEAFF. The CDR3 DNA follows: TGTGCCAGCAACTTCCACCGACAGGAGATGAACACTGAAGCTTTCTTT.

This clonotype has at least ten counts. The V call is TRBV10-3, the J call TRBJ1-1; perhaps TRBD1 as D (6 bases). The CDR3 length is 15 residues. Germline CDR1 is ENHRY and CDR2 is SYGVKD. The germline V and J ends were trimmed by 5 bases and 4 bases, with 17 bases remaining between them. Here the CDR3 reads CAISRGSGRGTEAFF. CDR3 sequence (DNA): TGTGCCATCAGTCGAGGGTCAGGCAGGGGCACTGAAGCTTTCTTT.

About this clonotype itself: A much larger clone sits a single nucleotide away, making a read error possible. The chain joins TRBV12-3 or TRBV12-4 to TRBJ2-5; either TRBD1 or TRBD2 may fit D (5 bases each). This CDR3 region has 14 residues. The CDR3 coding sequence is TGTACCAGCAGTTTTTCGGGACACCAAGAGACCCAGTACTTC. It encodes CTSSFSGHQETQYF.

This clonotype was picked up many times. This sequence joins TRBV20-1 and TRBJ2-7; perhaps TRBD2 as D (7 bases). In germline, CDR1 is DFQATT, CDR2 SNEGSKA (reference sequence). CDR3 length: 15 residues. V was trimmed by 6 bases and J by 0 bases, leaving 18 bases between them. CDR3 amino acids: CSAVVGGGGSYEQYF. DNA of the CDR3: TGCAGTGCAGTCGTGGGGGGCGGGGGCTCCTACGAGCAGTACTTC.

The V call is TRBV20-1, the J call TRBJ2-3, with 9 bases lining up with TRBD2. The CDR3 is made up of 15 amino acids. V shed 8 bases and J 1 base; nucleotides not matched to a gene: 10. Germline CDR1 and CDR2: DFQATT and SNEGSKA (reference sequence). CDR3 in amino acids: CSPGPSGTRTDTQYF. CDR3 sequence (DNA): TGCAGTCCAGGTCCTAGCGGGACTCGCACAGATACGCAGTATTTT.

With regard to this clonotype: Sequence at one end of the junction differs from germline and may be a read error. V is TRBV11-2 and J is TRBJ2-1, with 8 bases aligning to TRBD2. The CDR3 has 16 amino acids. Germline values: CDR1 SGHAT, CDR2 FQNNGV. The CDR3 region has the DNA TGTGCCAGCTGCCCGAGAGTAGCGGGAAGATTAGGTGAGCAATTCTTC. It encodes CASCPRVAGRLGEQFF.

A note on this clonotype: Its ends do not fully match the called genes, so a read error is possible. The CDR3 nucleotides read TGCAGTGCTAGAGATGGGCGATTTGAAGCTTCCTTT. This encodes CSARDGRFEASF. The chain recombines TRBV20-1 with TRBJ1-1; D is undetermined. From germline, CDR1 is DFQATT and CDR2 SNEGSKA (reference sequence). This CDR3 region has 12 residues.

About this clonotype itself: This sequence may be a read error, since a much larger clone differs from it by one base. This chain joins TRBV6-1 and TRBJ2-5, with 7 positions matching TRBD1. The CDR3 is 13 amino acids. CDR1 is MNHNS and CDR2 is SASEGT in the germline V gene. Losses at the gene ends were 9 bases for V and 1 base for J; bases not matched to a gene: 5. The CDR3 sequence is CARSRDSQETQYF. The CDR3 nucleotides are TGTGCCAGATCCCGGGACAGCCAAGAGACCCAGTACTTC.

Comments on this clonotype: The junction and the germline gene differ at one end; a read error may be behind it. The V and J genes are TRBV4-2 and TRBJ1-1; no reliable D call. The CDR3 has 13 amino acids. Germline assignment: CDR1 LGHNA and CDR2 YNFKEQ. The CDR3 coding sequence is TGTGCCAGCAGCCAGGACCAGTACACTGAAGCTTTCTTC. Protein sequence: CASSQDQYTEAFF.

CDR3: CASSPNWTRDNSPLHF. The DNA of the CDR3 is TGTGCCAGCAGCCCAAACTGGACACGCGATAATTCACCCCTCCACTTT. The chain joins TRBV4-2 to TRBJ1-6, with a weak D call TRBD1 (5 bases). Trimming removed 4 bases at V and 5 bases at J, with 15 bases between. Germline CDR1 reads LGHNA; CDR2 reads YNFKEQ. CDR3 length: 16 residues.

Note on this clonotype: Possible read error: a much larger clone is one base away. The chain uses TRBV13 and TRBJ2-1; TRBD2 matches 10 bases. The germline gives CDR1 PRHDT, CDR2 FYEKMQ (reference sequence). The V and J ends lost 5 bases and 7 bases, in that order; junction bases with no gene match: 11. This CDR3 is 16 amino acids long. In nucleotides, the CDR3 is TGTGCCAGCAGCCCCCAGCGGGAGGGGCCCTTGAATGAGCAGTTCTTC. This gives the protein CASSPQREGPLNEQFF.

This clonotype came up many times. This chain uses TRBV14 with TRBJ2-1, with a tentative D call TRBD1 (6 bases). Germline loops: CDR1 SGHDN, CDR2 FVKESK. V was pared by 3 bases and J by 6 bases, with 15 bases between. The CDR3 loop spans 15 amino acids. The CDR3 region has the DNA TGTGCCAGCAGCCACCCCTCGGGACACCGCAATGAGCAGTTCTTC. This codes for CASSHPSGHRNEQFF.